One and the same sample provided the 12 T cell receptor beta chains below, sequenced in a study of cytomegalovirus exposure and HLA in healthy donors. Data came from immunoSEQ multiplex PCR; TCRdb stores just in-frame clones and leaves some out. The sample shows 120,000 or so clones, 70% to 90% of them seen only once. The sequenced material came from PBMCs. The receptor source for this set is a man between 18 and 35 years old in good health and CMV-seropositive.

V and J are TRBV11-2 and TRBJ2-7; TRBD1 aligns across 8 bases. Germline CDR1 SGHAT, CDR2 FQNNGV. This CDR3 is 17 amino acids long. V dropped 4 bases and J dropped 0; count of bases not matched to a gene: 11. The CDR3 loop reads CASSSFQGASSSYEQYF. The CDR3 DNA is TGTGCCAGCAGCTCTTTCCAGGGGGCCTCGAGCTCCTACGAGCAGTACTTC.

The CDR3 nucleotides are TGTGCCAGTAGTAGCGGGACAGGGGGCCATTCACCCCTCCACTTT. Translation: CASSSGTGGHSPLHF. The rearrangement links TRBV19 to TRBJ1-6; 12 bases map to TRBD1. There are 15 residues in the CDR3. CDR1 LNHDA and CDR2 SQIVND come from the germline V gene (reference sequence). After removal of 4 bases from V and 8 bases from J, the junction contained 3 bases not matched to a gene. Drawing the rest from reference TRBV19 and TRBJ1-6, the complete variable domain is DGGITQSPKYLFRKEGQNVTLSCEQNLNHDAMYWYRQDPGQGLRLIYYSQIVNDFQKGDIAEGYSVSREKKESFPLTVTSAQKNPTAFYLCASSSGTGGHSPLHFGNGTRLTVT.

This chain links TRBV4-1 with TRBJ2-1; TRBD1 agrees at 8 bases. V was clipped by 3 bases and J by 9 bases; unmatched bases: 7. This CDR3 has 14 amino acids. Germline V gene data show CDR1 as MGHRA and CDR2 as YSYEKL. CDR3 sequence (DNA): TGCGCCAGCAGCCACCGGACAGGGAGTATTGAGCAGTTCTTC. It translates to CASSHRTGSIEQFF.

In its sample, this clone was seen once. The gene calls are TRBV13 and TRBJ2-3, with 10 bases aligning to TRBD1. This CDR3 is 16 amino acids long. Germline V gene sequence: CDR1 PRHDT, CDR2 FYEKMQ (reference sequence). The junction had 8 bases not matched to a gene; V was cut back by 3 bases and J by 5 bases. The CDR3 coding sequence is TGTGCCAGCAGCTTCCGGGACGGACAGGGGGTAGATACGCAGTATTTT. It yields the protein CASSFRDGQGVDTQYF.

V is TRBV19 and J is TRBJ1-1, with a tentative D call TRBD1 (5 bases). With 4 bases removed from V and 1 base from J, the gap between germline ends came to 7 bases. The CDR3 runs 13 residues. CDR1 and CDR2 from the germline V gene are LNHDA and SQIVND (reference sequence). The CDR3 region has the DNA TGTGCCAGTAGTAAGCAGGGGAACACTGAAGCTTTCTTT. Translation: CASSKQGNTEAFF.

The rearrangement links TRBV27 to TRBJ1-1; 9 nucleotides agree with TRBD1. The CDR3 runs 15 residues. The germline CDR1 and CDR2 sequences are MNHEY and SMNVEV (reference sequence). The V gene end was trimmed by 0 bases and the J gene end by 5 bases; junction bases not matched to a gene: 4. Written as DNA, the CDR3 is TGTGCCAGCAGTTTATCCGGGACAGGGTTAACTGAAGCTTTCTTT. It codes for CASSLSGTGLTEAFF.

This chain uses TRBV18 with TRBJ1-2; TRBD1 might be the D (6 bases). V lost 5 bases to trimming and J lost 2 bases, with 12 bases between them. Germline V gene sequence: CDR1 KGHSH, CDR2 LQKENI. The CDR3 runs 14 residues. CDR3 loop: CASSRDTKNYGYTF. The CDR3, as DNA: TGTGCCAGCTCAAGGGACACTAAAAACTATGGCTACACCTTC.

The rearrangement uses TRBV15 and TRBJ1-4; D is uncertain. The CDR3 is 16 amino acids. V dropped 5 bases and J dropped 3 bases, with 16 bases sitting between them. CDR1 is LNHNV and CDR2 is YYDKDF in the germline V gene (reference sequence). The chain's CDR3 is CATSPTRRDSNEKLFF. The CDR3 DNA sequence: TGTGCCACCAGCCCCACTCGGAGGGATTCTAATGAAAAACTGTTTTTT.

This chain joins TRBV13 and TRBJ2-7; a possible D gene is TRBD2 (6 bases). V was shortened by 3 bases and J by 6 bases, with 18 bases between the two germline ends. CDR1 and CDR2 from the germline V gene are PRHDT and FYEKMQ (reference sequence). The CDR3 contains 15 residues. CDR3 bases: TGTGCCAGCAGCTTGTGGGCCGGGAGCAGCGGCGAGCAGTACTTC. Amino acids: CASSLWAGSSGEQYF. Using reference TRBV13 and TRBJ2-7 for the parts outside the CDR3, the full variable domain is AAGVIQSPRHLIKEKRETATLKCYPIPRHDTVYWYQQGPGQDPQFLISFYEKMQSDKGSIPDRFSAQQFSDYHSELNMSSLELGDSALYFCASSLWAGSSGEQYFGPGTRLTVT.

The CDR3 is CASRSLRGTDTQYF. In DNA, the CDR3 is TGTGCCAGCAGATCCCTGAGGGGGACAGATACGCAGTATTTT. The rearrangement links TRBV2 to TRBJ2-3, with D possibly TRBD1 on 6 matching bases. CDR1 and CDR2 from the germline V gene are SNHLY and FYNNEI. The CDR3 extends over 14 amino acids. V lost 6 bases, J lost 3 bases, and 13 bases lay in between.

This clone occurred once. The gene calls are TRBV19 and TRBJ2-1, with TRBD2 matching 9 bases. CDR1 is LNHDA and CDR2 is SQIVND in the germline V gene (reference sequence). This CDR3 is 16 amino acids long. V was clipped by 6 bases and J by 6 bases; unmatched bases: 12. CDR3 in DNA: TGTGCCAGTAGCCCTATAGCGGGGGCCCGCCTCAATGAGCAGTTCTTC. Translating it yields CASSPIAGARLNEQFF. Supplemented by reference TRBV19 and TRBJ2-1, the full variable domain reads DGGITQSPKYLFRKEGQNVTLSCEQNLNHDAMYWYRQDPGQGLRLIYYSQIVNDFQKGDIAEGYSVSREKKESFPLTVTSAQKNPTAFYLCASSPIAGARLNEQFFGPGTRLTVL.

The rearrangement links TRBV6-6 to TRBJ2-1; TRBD2 matches at 8 bases. The CDR3 consists of 13 residues. CDR1 and CDR2 from the germline V gene are MNHNY and SVGAGI (reference sequence). The junction had 7 bases not matched to a gene; V was cut back by 9 bases and J by 6 bases. CDR3: CASGLAGSNEQFF. The CDR3 nucleotides read TGTGCCAGTGGGCTAGCGGGCTCCAATGAGCAGTTCTTC.